This T cell receptor beta chain was sequenced during a study of OX40 agonist ivuxolimab in advanced cancers. Overall study: With a range of roughly 23 to 85, age averaged roughly 61 years, and nearly 85% were male. Findings and limits, study-wide: Expansion of clones was among the lowest in partial responders at 0.1-3.0 mg/kg. The expanded peripheral T cells' antigen specificity was not determined.

Peripheral blood came from all dose cohorts at three timepoints. About this clone: As yet, its antigen is unknown.

Sequencing used immunoSEQ multiplex PCR; TCRdb keeps in-frame clones, though not all of them. The table has around 80,000 clones, 65% to 90% seen once; the top ten hold around 2.9%. The specimen was CD4+ or CD8+ T cells sorted from blood, collected in a trial of the OX40 agonist ivuxolimab. The clonotype was recovered from an adult with an advanced solid tumor such as melanoma, head and neck, liver or kidney cancer.

The CDR3 DNA reads TGTGCCAGCACTGGGCGGGGTGTGGGAGAGCAGTACTTC. Its translation is CASTGRGVGEQYF. This rearrangement joins TRBV27 to TRBJ2-7, with a weak D call TRBD2 (6 bases). Trimming cost V 7 bases and J 7 bases, with 17 bases left between them. Germline V gene sequence: CDR1 MNHEY, CDR2 SMNVEV (reference sequence). This CDR3 is built from 13 residues.